The clone carrying this TCR beta chain was recorded only once. The source of the sample is a study of shared clonotypes between healthy human individuals. This CDR3 region has 17 residues. The germline V gene encodes CDR1 SGHNT and CDR2 YENEEA. V gave up 4 bases and J gave up 8 bases; unmatched junction bases: 12. Assay used: immunoSEQ multiplex PCR; TCRdb lists only in-frame clones, some missing. The sample contains under 2.5 million clones, just under 95% of which appear only once. The rearrangement uses TRBV11-3 and TRBJ2-1; 12 bases are shared with TRBD2. The receptor was derived from a man aged 18 to 30 in good health. Some clones in this sample may be carry-over from other donors' samples. What was sequenced was naive CD4+ T cells from PBMCs. As for subset: CD45RA+ positively selected. This CDR3 reads CASSSRKLAGGSDEQFF. The CDR3 coding sequence is TGTGCCAGCAGCTCTAGGAAGCTAGCGGGAGGGTCCGATGAGCAGTTCTTC.